This TCR beta chain was recorded in a study of technical replicates of blood from a handful of donors. Sequencing was performed with immunoSEQ multiplex PCR; in TCRdb, only in-frame clones are kept and a portion is missing. The sample records some 49,000 clones, 80% to 95% being singletons. Germline assignment: CDR1 SGHDT and CDR2 YYEEEE. Trimming stripped 6 bases from V and 7 bases from J, with 14 bases between. This CDR3 comprises 12 residues. This chain uses TRBV5-6 with TRBJ2-7; D is uncertain. This sequence originates from a human donor in good health. Some clones in this sample may be carry-over from other donors' samples. The sequenced sample was PBMCs. CDR3 region: CASTHDHSEQYF. The CDR3, as DNA: TGTGCCAGCACTCACGATCACAGTGAGCAGTACTTC.